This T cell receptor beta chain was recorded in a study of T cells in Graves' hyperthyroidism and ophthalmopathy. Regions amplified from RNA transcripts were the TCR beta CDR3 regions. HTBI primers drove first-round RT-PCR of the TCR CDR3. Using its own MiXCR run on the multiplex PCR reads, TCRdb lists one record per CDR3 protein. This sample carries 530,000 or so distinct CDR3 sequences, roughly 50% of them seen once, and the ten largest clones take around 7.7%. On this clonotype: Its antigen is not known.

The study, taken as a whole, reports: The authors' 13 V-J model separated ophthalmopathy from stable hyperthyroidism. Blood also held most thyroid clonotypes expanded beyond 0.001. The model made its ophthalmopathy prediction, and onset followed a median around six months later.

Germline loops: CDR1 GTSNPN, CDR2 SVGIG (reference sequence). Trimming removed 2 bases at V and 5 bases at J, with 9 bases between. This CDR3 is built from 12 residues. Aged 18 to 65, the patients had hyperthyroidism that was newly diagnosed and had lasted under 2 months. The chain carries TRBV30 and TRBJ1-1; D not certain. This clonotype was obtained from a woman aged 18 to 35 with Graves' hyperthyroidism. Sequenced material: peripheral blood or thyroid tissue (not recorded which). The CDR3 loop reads CAWSFEKTEAFF. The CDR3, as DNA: TGTGCCTGGAGTTTTGAGAAAACTGAAGCTTTCTTT.